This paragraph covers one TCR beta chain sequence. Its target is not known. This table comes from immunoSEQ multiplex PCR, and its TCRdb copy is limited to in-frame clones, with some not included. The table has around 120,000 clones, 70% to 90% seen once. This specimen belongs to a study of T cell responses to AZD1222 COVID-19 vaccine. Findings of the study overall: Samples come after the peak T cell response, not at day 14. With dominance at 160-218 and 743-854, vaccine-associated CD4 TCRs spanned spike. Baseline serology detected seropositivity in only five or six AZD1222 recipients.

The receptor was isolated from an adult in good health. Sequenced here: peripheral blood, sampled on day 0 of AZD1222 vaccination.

The CDR3 nucleotides read TGCAGCGCGAAAGGGGCTGGGCATCCGAACACTGAAGCTTTCTTT. Translating it yields CSAKGAGHPNTEAFF. V and J are TRBV29-1 and TRBJ1-1; maybe TRBD1 (5 bases). V lost 7 bases, J lost 1 base, and 19 bases lay in between. The germline gives CDR1 SQVTM, CDR2 ANQGSEA. The CDR3 consists of 15 residues.